These 8 T cell receptor beta chains came from one sample sequenced in a study of blood T cell repertoires in COVID-19. Here immunoSEQ multiplex PCR was the method, and the copy in TCRdb shows in-frame clones only, minus some. The table records 110,000 or so clones, around three quarters of them present only once. The sequenced material came from peripheral blood. These receptors all stem from a human donor in a cohort sampled during active or convalescent COVID-19.

The chain links TRBV5-6 to TRBJ2-5; D perhaps matches TRBD2 (6 bases). CDR3 length: 13 amino acids. The V gene's germline CDR1 is SGHDT and CDR2 YYEEEE. With 2 bases removed from V and 4 bases from J, the gap between germline ends came to 9 bases. The DNA for the CDR3 is TGTGCCAGCAGCTTTGGGAGGAGAGAGACCCAGTACTTC. Translated: CASSFGRRETQYF.

The chain has TRBV6-5 and TRBJ2-1, with D possibly being TRBD2 (6 bases). CDR1 and CDR2 (germline): MNHEY, SVGAGI. The length of the CDR3 is 14 residues. V dropped 2 bases and J dropped 9 bases, with 14 bases sitting between them. The CDR3 region has the DNA TGTGCCAGCAGTTACGGACTACACCAAGGTGAGCAGTTCTTC. This sequence encodes CASSYGLHQGEQFF.

This sequence joins TRBV7-9 and TRBJ1-1; maybe TRBD1 (6 bases). V gave up 1 base and J gave up 4 bases, with 10 bases separating them. The CDR3 spans 14 residues. Germline V gene sequence: CDR1 SEHNR, CDR2 FQNEAQ (reference sequence). Here the CDR3 DNA reads TGTGCCAGCAGCTTAGTCTTAGGGGGCACTGAAGCTTTCTTT. It translates to CASSLVLGGTEAFF.

The rearrangement uses TRBV6-2 or TRBV6-3 and TRBJ1-1; D is possibly TRBD1 (5 bases). Germline CDR1 MNHEY, CDR2 SVGEGT. Between the trimmed V and J ends, which lost 10 bases and 6 bases, there was a span of 21 bases. There are 14 residues in the CDR3. The DNA for the CDR3 is TGTGCCACCACCCCAGGGCTAAGCGGCGCTGAAGCTTTCTTT. Residues: CATTPGLSGAEAFF.

The rearrangement uses TRBV2 and TRBJ2-5; the match to TRBD1 covers 8 bases. Trimming removed 5 bases from V and 4 bases from J; junction bases left unmatched: 3. This CDR3 contains 13 residues. Looked up from germline, CDR1 is SNHLY and CDR2 is FYNNEI. The CDR3 DNA sequence: TGTGCCAGCAGTATGGACAGGGTAGAGACCCAGTACTTC. It is translated as CASSMDRVETQYF.

CDR3 loop: CASSSLEADTEAFF. For the CDR3, the DNA is TGTGCCAGCAGCTCTCTGGAGGCCGACACTGAAGCTTTCTTT. This sequence joins TRBV21-1 and TRBJ1-1. TRBV21-1 is given as a pseudogene. This CDR3 is 14 amino acids long.

This chain joins TRBV19 and TRBJ2-1, with 7 bases that match TRBD2. Germline V gene data show CDR1 as LNHDA and CDR2 as SQIVND (reference sequence). The CDR3 covers 15 residues. Trimming at V came to 3 bases and at J to 3 bases, leaving 5 bases not matched to a gene. In DNA form, the CDR3 reads TGTGCCAGTAGTATCTGGGCTAGCGGCTACAATGAGCAGTTCTTC. It encodes CASSIWASGYNEQFF.

This chain links TRBV4-3 with TRBJ2-7, with a weak D call TRBD2 (5 bases). Looked up from germline, CDR1 is LGHNA and CDR2 is YSLEER. Between the trimmed V and J ends, which lost 0 bases and 1 base, there was a span of 10 bases. The CDR3 is made up of 15 amino acids. CDR3 in DNA: TGCGCCAGCAGCCAAGACGGAGGCAGGTCCTACGAGCAGTACTTC. Amino acids: CASSQDGGRSYEQYF.